The T cell receptor beta chain described here comes from a study of cytomegalovirus exposure and HLA in healthy donors. In nominal health when sampled, donors likely had unrecorded immune exposures nonetheless. 60 Vbeta and 13 Jbeta primers were used in PCR. Measured with immunoSEQ multiplex PCR; TCRdb has only the in-frame clones, and not every one. The data hold some 150,000 clones, with approximately 78% observed a single time. Study-level findings and limits: Specificity of a few CMV-associated chains for CMV antigens was verified in vitro. Sequencing depth roughly uniform across donors was assumed in presence/absence analyses. Across HLA loci, a later analysis found differing TCR association rates, with DRB1 most and HLA-C fewest.

CDR3 length: 14 amino acids. Looked up from germline, CDR1 is KGHSH and CDR2 is LQKENI. V lost 3 bases and J lost 5, with 11 bases in between. In the case of this clone: The antigen remains undetermined.

The chain has TRBV18 and TRBJ1-5; D unclear. The TCR sequence derives from a woman aged 25 to 39 in good health and CMV-seropositive. What was sequenced was PBMCs. The chain's CDR3 is CASSPVGGDQPQHF. CDR3 nucleotide sequence: TGTGCCAGCTCACCTGTAGGAGGTGATCAGCCCCAGCATTTT.